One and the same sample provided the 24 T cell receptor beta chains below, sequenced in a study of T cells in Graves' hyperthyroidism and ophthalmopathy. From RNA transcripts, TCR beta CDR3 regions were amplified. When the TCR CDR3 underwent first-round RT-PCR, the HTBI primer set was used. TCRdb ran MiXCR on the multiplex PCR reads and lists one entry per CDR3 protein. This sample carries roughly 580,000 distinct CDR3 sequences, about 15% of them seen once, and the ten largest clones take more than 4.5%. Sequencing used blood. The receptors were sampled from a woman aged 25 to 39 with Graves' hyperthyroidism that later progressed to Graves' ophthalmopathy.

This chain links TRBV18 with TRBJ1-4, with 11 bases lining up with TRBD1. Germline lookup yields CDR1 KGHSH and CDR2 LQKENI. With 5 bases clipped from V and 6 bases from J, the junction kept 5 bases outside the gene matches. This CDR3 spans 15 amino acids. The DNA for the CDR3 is TGTGCCAGCTCAAACCTGGGACAGGGGGATGAAAAACTGTTTTTT. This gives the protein CASSNLGQGDEKLFF.

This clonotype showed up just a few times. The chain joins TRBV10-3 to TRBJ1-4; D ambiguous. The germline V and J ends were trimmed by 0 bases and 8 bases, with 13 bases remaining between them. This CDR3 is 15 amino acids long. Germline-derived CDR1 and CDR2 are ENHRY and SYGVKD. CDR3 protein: CAISESRTVVEKLFF. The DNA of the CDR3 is TGTGCCATCAGTGAGTCCCGTACAGTCGTAGAAAAACTGTTTTTT.

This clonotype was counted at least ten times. The CDR3, as DNA: TGTGCCAGCAGCTTATTTGGCGGTCCTGACAATGAGCAGTTCTTC. Translation gives CASSLFGGPDNEQFF. The chain recombines TRBV11-1 with TRBJ2-1; D remains ambiguous. The CDR3 contains 15 residues. Trimming stripped 2 bases from V and 5 bases from J, with 13 bases between. CDR1 and CDR2 from the germline V gene are SGHAT and FQDESV (reference sequence).

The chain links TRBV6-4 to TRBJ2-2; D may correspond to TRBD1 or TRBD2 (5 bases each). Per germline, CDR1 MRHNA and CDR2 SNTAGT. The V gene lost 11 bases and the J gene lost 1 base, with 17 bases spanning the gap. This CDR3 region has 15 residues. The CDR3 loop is CAGATGTLNTGELFF. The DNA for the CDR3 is TGTGCCGGTGCAACCGGGACCCTGAACACCGGGGAGCTGTTTTTT.

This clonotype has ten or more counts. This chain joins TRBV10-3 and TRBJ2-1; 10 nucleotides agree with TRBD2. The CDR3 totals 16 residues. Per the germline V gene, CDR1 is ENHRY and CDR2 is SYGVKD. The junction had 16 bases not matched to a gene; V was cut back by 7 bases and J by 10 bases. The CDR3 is CAITERTSGWSGEQFF. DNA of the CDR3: TGTGCCATCACCGAGCGGACTAGCGGATGGTCCGGGGAGCAGTTCTTC.

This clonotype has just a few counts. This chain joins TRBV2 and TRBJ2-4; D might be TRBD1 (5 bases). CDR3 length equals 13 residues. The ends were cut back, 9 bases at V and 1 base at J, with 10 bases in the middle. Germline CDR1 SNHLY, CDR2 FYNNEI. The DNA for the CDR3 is TGTGCCAGAGACAGCGAGGCCAAAAACATTCAGTACTTC. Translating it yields CARDSEAKNIQYF.

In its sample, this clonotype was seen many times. CDR3 DNA: TGTGCCAGTAGCCCGGCGGGGGCAGTCCAGCCCCAGCATTTT. Translation: CASSPAGAVQPQHF. V gene TRBV19 combines with J gene TRBJ1-5; possible D gene TRBD1, 6 bases. Germline CDR1 LNHDA, CDR2 SQIVND (reference sequence). The CDR3 totals 14 residues. V dropped 6 bases and J dropped 7 bases, with 16 bases sitting between them.

This CDR3 is CASREGGPNYGYTF. CDR3 bases: TGTGCCAGCAGAGAAGGGGGCCCTAACTATGGCTACACCTTC. The chain links TRBV27 to TRBJ1-2, with TRBD1 identical over 7 bases. The CDR3 runs 14 residues. In germline, CDR1 is MNHEY, CDR2 SMNVEV (reference sequence). V shed 6 bases, J shed 0 bases, and the junction held 4 bases outside the gene matches.

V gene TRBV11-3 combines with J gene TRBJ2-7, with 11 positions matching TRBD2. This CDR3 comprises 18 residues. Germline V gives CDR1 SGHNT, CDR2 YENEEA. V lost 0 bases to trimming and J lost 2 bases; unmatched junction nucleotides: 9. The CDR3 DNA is TGTGCCAGCAGCTTAGATAGCGGGAGGGACTACTTTCCCTACGAGCAGTACTTC. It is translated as CASSLDSGRDYFPYEQYF.

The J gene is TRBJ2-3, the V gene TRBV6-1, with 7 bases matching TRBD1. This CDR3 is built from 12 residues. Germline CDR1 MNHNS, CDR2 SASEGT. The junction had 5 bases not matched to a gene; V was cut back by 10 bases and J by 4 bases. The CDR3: CATRQGSDTQYF. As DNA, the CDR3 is TGTGCCACCCGACAGGGTTCAGATACGCAGTATTTT.

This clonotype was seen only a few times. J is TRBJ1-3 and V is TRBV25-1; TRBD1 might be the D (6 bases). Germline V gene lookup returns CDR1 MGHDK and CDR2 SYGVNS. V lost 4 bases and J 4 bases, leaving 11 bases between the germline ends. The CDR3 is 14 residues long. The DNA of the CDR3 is TGTGCCAGCAGTGCAACAGGGTCGGGAAACACCATATATTTT. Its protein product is CASSATGSGNTIYF.

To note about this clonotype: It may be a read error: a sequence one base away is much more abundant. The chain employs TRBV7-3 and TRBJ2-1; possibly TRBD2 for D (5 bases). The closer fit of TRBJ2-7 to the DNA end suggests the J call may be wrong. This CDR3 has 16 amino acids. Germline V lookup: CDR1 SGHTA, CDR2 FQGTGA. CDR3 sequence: CASSFGGASSYNEQYF. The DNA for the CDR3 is TGTGCCAGCAGCTTTGGCGGAGCTAGCTCCTACAATGAGCAGTACTTC.

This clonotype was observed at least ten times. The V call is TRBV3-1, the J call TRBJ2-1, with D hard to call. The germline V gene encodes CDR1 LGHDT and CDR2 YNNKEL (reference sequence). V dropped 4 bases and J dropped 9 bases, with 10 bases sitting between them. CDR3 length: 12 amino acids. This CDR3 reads CASSRGNAEQFF. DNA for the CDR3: TGTGCCAGCAGCCGTGGTAATGCTGAGCAGTTCTTC.

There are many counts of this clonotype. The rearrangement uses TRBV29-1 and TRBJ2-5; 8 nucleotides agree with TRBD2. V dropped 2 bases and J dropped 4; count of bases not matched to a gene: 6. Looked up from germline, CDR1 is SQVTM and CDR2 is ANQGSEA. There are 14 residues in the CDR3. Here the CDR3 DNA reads TGCAGCGTTGAACCCGGGAGGGAGAGAGAGACCCAGTACTTC. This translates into CSVEPGRERETQYF.

CDR3 DNA: TGTGCCAGCGAGAGGACAGATGACACCGGGGAGCTGTTTTTT. It encodes CASERTDDTGELFF. The chain employs TRBV3-1 and TRBJ2-2; possibly TRBD1 for D (6 bases). Trimming took 8 bases from V and 3 from J, leaving 13 bases between them. Per germline, CDR1 LGHDT and CDR2 YNNKEL (reference sequence). The CDR3 spans 14 residues.

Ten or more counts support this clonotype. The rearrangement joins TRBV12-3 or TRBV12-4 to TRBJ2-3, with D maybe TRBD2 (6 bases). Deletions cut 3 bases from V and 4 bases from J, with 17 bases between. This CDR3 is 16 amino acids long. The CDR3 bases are TGTGCCAGCAGTTTCGGGGCGGGATACCTGCCAGATACGCAGTATTTT. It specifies CASSFGAGYLPDTQYF.

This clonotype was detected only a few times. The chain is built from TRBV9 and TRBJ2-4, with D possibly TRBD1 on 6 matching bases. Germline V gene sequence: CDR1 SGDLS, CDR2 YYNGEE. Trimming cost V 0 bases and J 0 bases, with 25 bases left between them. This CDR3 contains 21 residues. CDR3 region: CASSVATDRTLLLIAKNIQYF. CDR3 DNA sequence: TGTGCCAGCAGCGTAGCTACAGACAGGACCTTGCTTCTAATAGCCAAAAACATTCAGTACTTC.

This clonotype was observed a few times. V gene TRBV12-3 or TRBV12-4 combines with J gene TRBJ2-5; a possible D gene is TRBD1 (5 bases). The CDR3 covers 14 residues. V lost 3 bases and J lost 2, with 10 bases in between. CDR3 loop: CASSFRRAQETQYF. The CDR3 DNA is TGTGCCAGCAGTTTTCGCAGGGCGCAAGAGACCCAGTACTTC.

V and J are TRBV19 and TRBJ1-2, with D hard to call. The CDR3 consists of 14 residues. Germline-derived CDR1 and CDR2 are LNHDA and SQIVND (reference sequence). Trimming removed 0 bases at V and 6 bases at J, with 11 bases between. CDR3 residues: CASSIDGLGDGYTF. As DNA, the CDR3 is TGTGCCAGTAGTATAGATGGTCTCGGAGATGGCTACACCTTC. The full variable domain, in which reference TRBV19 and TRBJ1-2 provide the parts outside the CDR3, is DGGITQSPKYLFRKEGQNVTLSCEQNLNHDAMYWYRQDPGQGLRLIYYSQIVNDFQKGDIAEGYSVSREKKESFPLTVTSAQKNPTAFYLCASSIDGLGDGYTFGSGTRLTVV.

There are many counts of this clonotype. CDR3 loop: CAIRVSEVRDGYTF. The DNA of the CDR3 is TGTGCCATCAGGGTTTCAGAGGTCCGGGATGGCTACACCTTC. This chain uses TRBV10-3 with TRBJ1-2; D is unclear. CDR3 size: 14 residues. Germline V gene sequence: CDR1 ENHRY, CDR2 SYGVKD. Trimming removed 6 bases from V and 6 bases from J, with 17 bases in between.

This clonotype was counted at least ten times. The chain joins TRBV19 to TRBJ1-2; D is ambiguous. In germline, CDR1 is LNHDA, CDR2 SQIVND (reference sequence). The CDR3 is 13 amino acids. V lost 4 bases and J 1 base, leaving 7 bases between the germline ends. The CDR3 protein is CASSTPSNYGYTF. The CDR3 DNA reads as TGTGCCAGTAGTACCCCCAGTAACTATGGCTACACCTTC.

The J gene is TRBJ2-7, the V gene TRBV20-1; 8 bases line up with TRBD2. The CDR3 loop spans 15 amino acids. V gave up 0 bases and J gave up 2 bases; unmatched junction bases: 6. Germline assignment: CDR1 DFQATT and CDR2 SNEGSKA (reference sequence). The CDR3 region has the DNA TGCAGTGCTAGAGACCCAAGCGGGAGTCCCTACGAGCAGTACTTC. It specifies CSARDPSGSPYEQYF.

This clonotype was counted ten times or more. The DNA of the CDR3 is TGTGCCAGCACCCTAGAAACCTTAGACGGGGGTGAGACCCAGTACTTC. This gives the protein CASTLETLDGGETQYF. This rearrangement joins TRBV7-8 to TRBJ2-5; possible D gene TRBD2, 6 bases. Trimming pared 7 bases from V and 5 bases from J, leaving 23 bases between. Germline V gene sequence: CDR1 SGHVS, CDR2 FQNEAQ. CDR3 length: 16 amino acids.

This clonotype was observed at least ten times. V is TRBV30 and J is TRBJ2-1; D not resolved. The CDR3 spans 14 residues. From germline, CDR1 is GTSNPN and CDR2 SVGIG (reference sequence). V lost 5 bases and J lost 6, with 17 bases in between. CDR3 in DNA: TGTGCCTGGGTACCAAAACTGGGCCCCAATGAGCAGTTCTTC. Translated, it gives CAWVPKLGPNEQFF.